This TCR beta chain is drawn from a study of post-analysis software for immune sequencing data. CDR1 and CDR2 (germline): SGHRS, YFSETQ. The CDR3 covers 12 residues. Study results and caveats: Relative to controls, patients had 4 or 5 TRBV segments at higher frequency, with TRBV5-6, TRBV5-1 and TRBV20-1 among these.

Every TCR beta cDNA library bore unique molecular identifiers. TCRdb re-called the PCR reads with MiXCR, one entry per CDR3 protein. This sample has some 450,000 distinct CDR3 sequences; approximately 45% occur once, and the top ten carry roughly an eighth. Note on this clonotype: What it binds is unknown. Sequence at one end of the junction differs from germline and may be a read error.

The chain couples TRBV5-1 to TRBJ1-2; no clear D gene. Sequencing was carried out using blood. The source of this sequence is a girl aged 10-17 years with multiple sclerosis. CDR3 protein: CASSLENYGHTF. The CDR3 nucleotides read TGCGCCAGCAGCTTGGAGAACTATGGCCACACCTTC.